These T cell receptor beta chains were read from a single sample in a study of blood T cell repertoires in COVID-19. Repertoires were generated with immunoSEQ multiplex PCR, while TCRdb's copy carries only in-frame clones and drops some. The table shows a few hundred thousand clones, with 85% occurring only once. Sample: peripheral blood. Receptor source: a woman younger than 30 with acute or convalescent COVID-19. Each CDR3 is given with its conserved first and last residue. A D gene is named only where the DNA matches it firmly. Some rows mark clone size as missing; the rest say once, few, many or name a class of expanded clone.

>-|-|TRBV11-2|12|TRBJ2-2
TGTGCCAGCAGCTTAATAATCGGCCAGGTCTTTTTT
CASSLIIGQVFF
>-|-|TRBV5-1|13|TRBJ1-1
TGCGCCAGCAGCTTGTCCAGGGCCACTGAAGCTTTCTTT
CASSLSRATEAFF
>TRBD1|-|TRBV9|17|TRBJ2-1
TGTGCCAGCAGCGTGCCAACGGGGGACAGGGAGTGGAATGAGCAGTTCTTC
CASSVPTGDREWNEQFF
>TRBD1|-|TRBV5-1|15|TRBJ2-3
TGCGCCAGCAGCCTCCGGGACAGTCAAACAGATACGCAGTATTTT
CASSLRDSQTDTQYF
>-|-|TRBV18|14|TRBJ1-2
TGTGCCAGCTCACCACAGGGGGCTAACTATGGCTACACCTTC
CASSPQGANYGYTF
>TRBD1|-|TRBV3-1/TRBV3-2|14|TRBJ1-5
TGTGCCAGCAGCCCTGGGACAGGGGATCAGCCCCAGCATTTT
CASSPGTGDQPQHF
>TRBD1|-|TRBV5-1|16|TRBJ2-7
TGCGCCAGCAGCTCCCGGCGGGACAGGGGGCCCAACGAGCAGTACTTC
CASSSRRDRGPNEQYF
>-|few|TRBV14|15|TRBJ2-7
TGTGCCAGCAGCCAAGATGTTAGGAGGGCCTACGAGCAGTACTTC
CASSQDVRRAYEQYF
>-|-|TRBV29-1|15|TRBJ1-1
TGCAGCGCCTGCGGGGGGTGGGGGATGAACACTGAAGCTTTCTTT
CSACGGWGMNTEAFF
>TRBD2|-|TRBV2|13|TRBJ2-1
TGTGCCAGCCTCCGGGGGGGCCTCGATGAGCAGTTCTTC
CASLRGGLDEQFF
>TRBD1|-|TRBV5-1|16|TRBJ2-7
TGCGCCAGCAGCTCAGACCGGGACAGGATACCTTACGAGCAGTACTTC
CASSSDRDRIPYEQYF
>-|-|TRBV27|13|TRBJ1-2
TGTGCCAGCAGTCAAGACAGCTCGTCGGGCTACACCTTC
CASSQDSSSGYTF
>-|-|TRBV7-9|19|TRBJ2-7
TGTGCCAGCAGCTTACGGTCGGCAGGAGGACTGTATAGCTCCTACGAGCAGTACTTC
CASSLRSAGGLYSSYEQYF
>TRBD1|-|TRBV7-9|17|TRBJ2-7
TGTGCCAGCAGCTTAGGGATCCCGCAGGGGGCGCAGGACGAGCAGTACTTC
CASSLGIPQGAQDEQYF
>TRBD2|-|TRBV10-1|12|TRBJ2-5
TGCGCCAGCAGTGCGGGAGGAGAGACCCAGTACTTC
CASSAGGETQYF
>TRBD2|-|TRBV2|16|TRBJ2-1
TGTGCCAGCAGTGAACTAGCGGGTTCCTCCTACAATGAGCAGTTCTTC
CASSELAGSSYNEQFF
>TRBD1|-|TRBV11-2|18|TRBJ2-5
TGTGCCAGCAGCTTAGGAGTAGTATGGGACAGGACGCAAGAGACCCAGTACTTC
CASSLGVVWDRTQETQYF
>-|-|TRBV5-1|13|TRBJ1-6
TGCGCCAGCAGCCTGGAGGGGTTTTCACCCCTCCACTTT
CASSLEGFSPLHF
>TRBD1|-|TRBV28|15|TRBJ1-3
TGTGCCAGCAGTTTAAGGCAGGGGGGAGGAAACACCATATATTTT
CASSLRQGGGNTIYF
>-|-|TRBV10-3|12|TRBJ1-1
TGTGCCGTACCGGGGTCGAACACTGAAGCTTTCTTT
CAVPGSNTEAFF
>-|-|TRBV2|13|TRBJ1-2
TGTGCCAACAGGGAGGGGATGAATCGAGGCTACACCTTC
CANREGMNRGYTF
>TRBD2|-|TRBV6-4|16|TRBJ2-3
TGTGCCAGCAGTGACGCCCCAGCGGGAGGTGCAGATACGCAGTATTTT
CASSDAPAGGADTQYF
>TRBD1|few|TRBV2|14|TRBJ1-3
TGTGCCAGCAGTGCGGACAGGATGGAGGACACCATATATTTT
CASSADRMEDTIYF
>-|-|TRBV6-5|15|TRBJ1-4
TGTGCCAGCAGTTACTCGAGAGGAGGTGGAGAAAAACTGTTTTTT
CASSYSRGGGEKLFF
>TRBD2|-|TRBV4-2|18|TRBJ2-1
TGTGCCAGCAGCCACGGGGGACTAGCGGGAGGGTTAGTTGATGAGCAGTTCTTC
CASSHGGLAGGLVDEQFF
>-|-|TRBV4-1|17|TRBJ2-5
TGCGCCAGCAGCCAAAGCTCGGGACTGGGTACGCAAGAGACCCAGTACTTC
CASSQSSGLGTQETQYF
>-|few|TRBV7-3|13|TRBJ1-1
TGTGCCAGCAGCTCAGAAGTTCCGGGAGTCCCTTTCTTT
CASSSEVPGVPFF
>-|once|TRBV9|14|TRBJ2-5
TGTGCCAGCAGCGTAGTTCCAGGTAGAGAGACCCAGTACTTC
CASSVVPGRETQYF
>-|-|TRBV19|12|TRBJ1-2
TGTGCCAGTAGTTCTGAGGGTTATGGCTACACCTTC
CASSSEGYGYTF